This T cell receptor (beta chain) emerged from a study of blood T cell repertoires in COVID-19. Produced via immunoSEQ multiplex PCR; TCRdb's table is partial and in-frame only. The sample carries 95,000 or so clones, around 90% recorded once. With 5 bases clipped from V and 2 bases from J, the junction kept 11 bases outside the gene matches. Germline V gene sequence: CDR1 MNHEY, CDR2 SMNVEV (reference sequence). CDR3 length equals 17 residues. Specimen: peripheral blood. This chain uses TRBV27 with TRBJ2-1; 8 bases match TRBD1. The TCR comes from a woman in her seventies with acute or convalescent COVID-19. Here the CDR3 reads CASSPPSTGGPYNEQFF. The CDR3 DNA reads as TGTGCCAGCAGTCCTCCCTCTACAGGGGGACCCTACAATGAGCAGTTCTTC.